This is a list of T cell receptor beta chains from one sample in a study of T cells in localized non-small cell lung cancer. Some clones are missing from TCRdb's copy, which holds only in-frame ones; the method was immunoSEQ multiplex PCR. This table holds just over 20,000 clones, less than 85% found once. The source was peripheral blood, collected before any cancer treatment. The receptor source for this set is a man aged 35 to 69 with stage I lung adenocarcinoma. CDR3s include the opening cysteine and the closing phenylalanine or tryptophan. D genes are given only for firm matches. Not all rows give a size; the values are once, few, many and, for expanded clones, a class.

TGTGCCAGCAGGGAAGAGAGCGGGAGTTTGTGGGGCCCCCGGTTCTTC	CASREESGSLWGPRFF	TRBV2	TRBD2	NA	TRBJ2-4
TGCGCCAGCAGCCTGGACAGGGTAGTTTCCGGGGAGCTGTTTTTT	CASSLDRVVSGELFF	TRBV5-1	TRBD1	NA	TRBJ2-2
TGTGCCAGCAGGAAACAGCAATACGAGCAGTACTTC	CASRKQQYEQYF	TRBV28	NA	NA	TRBJ2-7
TGTGCCAGCAGTTACTTCGGGCCTGGGGCCAACGTCCTGACTTTC	CASSYFGPGANVLTF	TRBV6-5	NA	NA	TRBJ2-6
TGTGCCAGCAGTTACTCGATGGGCAGCACGGAGGGCTACACCTTC	CASSYSMGSTEGYTF	TRBV6-5	NA	NA	TRBJ1-2
TGCGCCAGCAGCCAACCCGAGGACGGAAACACTGAAGCTTTCTTT	CASSQPEDGNTEAFF	TRBV4-1	NA	once	TRBJ1-1
TGCAGCGTTGAGAACACAGGGTTGGGCGAGCAGTACTTC	CSVENTGLGEQYF	TRBV29-1	NA	NA	TRBJ2-7
TGTGCCAGCAGAAGGACGGAGTCTATCGGCCCAGATACGCAGTATTTT	CASRRTESIGPDTQYF	TRBV6-6	NA	NA	TRBJ2-3
TGTGCCAGCAGTTTAGCCCAGGGTAGTGGCTACACCTTC	CASSLAQGSGYTF	TRBV28	NA	NA	TRBJ1-2
TGTGCCAGAGCCCGCGGTGAACAAAGTCGGGCCAACGTCCTGACTTTC	CARARGEQSRANVLTF	TRBV5-3	NA	once	TRBJ2-6
TGCGCCAGCAGCTTACTGACAGACACCGGGGAGCTGTTTTTT	CASSLLTDTGELFF	TRBV5-1	NA	once	TRBJ2-2
TGTGCCAGCAGGGACCCAAGCTCCTACAATGAGCAGTTCTTC	CASRDPSSYNEQFF	TRBV7-2	NA	NA	TRBJ2-1
TGTGCCAGCAGCCCCGACAGGGACAATCAGCCCCAGCATTTT	CASSPDRDNQPQHF	TRBV11-3	TRBD1	NA	TRBJ1-5
TGCGCCAGCAGTGAGTTAGGCAGGGAAGAGACCCAGTACTTC	CASSELGREETQYF	TRBV10-1	NA	NA	TRBJ2-5
TGTGCCTGGAGACTGGGGGCGAACACCGGGGAGCTGTTTTTT	CAWRLGANTGELFF	TRBV30	NA	NA	TRBJ2-2
TGCAGCGCCCGGAGGGGAAGCACAGATACGCAGTATTTT	CSARRGSTDTQYF	TRBV29-1	NA	NA	TRBJ2-3
TGTGCCAGCAGCCAAGCCGGGACAGGACTTGGCTACACCTTC	CASSQAGTGLGYTF	TRBV4-2	TRBD1	NA	TRBJ1-2
TGTGCCAGTAGGGGGCAGTGGAGCCTCTATGGCTACACCTTC	CASRGQWSLYGYTF	TRBV19	NA	NA	TRBJ1-2
TGTGCCAGCAGCCAAGATGGGGACCCAGGGTATGGCTACACCTTC	CASSQDGDPGYGYTF	TRBV4-2	NA	NA	TRBJ1-2
TGTGCCAGCAGCCGGGACCGCTCTGGAAACACCATATATTTT	CASSRDRSGNTIYF	TRBV5-5	NA	NA	TRBJ1-3
TGTGCCAGCAGCCCCGATGGGCGGGGGGCGCCGGATACGCAGTATTTT	CASSPDGRGAPDTQYF	TRBV7-6	TRBD2	NA	TRBJ2-3
TGTGCCAGGAGTGATATCACGGGCAACTATGGCTACACCTTC	CARSDITGNYGYTF	TRBV2	NA	once	TRBJ1-2
TGTGCCAGCAGTACGGGAACAGTAGCCAAAAACATTCAGTACTTC	CASSTGTVAKNIQYF	TRBV6-1	NA	NA	TRBJ2-4
TGTGCCAGCAAGGTGGGGGGTCACACAGATACGCAGTATTTT	CASKVGGHTDTQYF	TRBV6-6	NA	NA	TRBJ2-3
TGTGCCAGCAGTTCATCTAGCGGGACTAGCACAGATACGCAGTATTTT	CASSSSSGTSTDTQYF	TRBV28	TRBD2	once	TRBJ2-3
TGTGCCAGCAGCCCTAGCCCACAGGGGCGTAGCACAGATACGCAGTATTTT	CASSPSPQGRSTDTQYF	TRBV5-5	TRBD1	NA	TRBJ2-3
TGTGCCAGTAGTAGAAATACTGTAAACTCTGGGGCCAACGTCCTGACTTTC	CASSRNTVNSGANVLTF	TRBV19	NA	NA	TRBJ2-6
TGTGCCAGTAGTCAGGAGGGAAGCGACACTGAAGCTTTCTTT	CASSQEGSDTEAFF	TRBV19	NA	NA	TRBJ1-1
TGTGCCAGCAGCTTAGCTCTTAGCGGGAGGGCCAATGAGCAGTTCTTC	CASSLALSGRANEQFF	TRBV7-8	TRBD2	NA	TRBJ2-1
TGCGCCAGCAGCCGCCCAGGGACAGGGGGGGACTATGGCTACACCTTC	CASSRPGTGGDYGYTF	TRBV4-1	TRBD1	NA	TRBJ1-2
TGTGCCAGCAGTTACTGGGTACAGTTCTTC	CASSYWVQFF	TRBV6-7	NA	few	TRBJ2-1
TGTGCCAGCGCCTCCACCGGTCAGCCCCAGCATTTT	CASASTGQPQHF	TRBV7-9	NA	NA	TRBJ1-5
TGTGCCAGCAGCTTGGCCCGTGACGACTCACCCCTCCACTTT	CASSLARDDSPLHF	TRBV5-6	NA	NA	TRBJ1-6
TGTGCCAGCAGCTTAAATGGGGGACAGAGCTCCTACAATGAGCAGTTCTTC	CASSLNGGQSSYNEQFF	TRBV7-3	TRBD1	medium-sized	TRBJ2-1
TGTGCCAGCAGCCCCGGGACAGGGGTCGTCGAGCAGTACTTC	CASSPGTGVVEQYF	TRBV11-3	TRBD1	NA	TRBJ2-7
TGTGCCAGCAGTGAGGGTTCCCTCGTAAATGAGCAGTTCTTC	CASSEGSLVNEQFF	TRBV6-1	NA	NA	TRBJ2-1
TGCGCCAGCAGCTTGCGACAGGGACGCGAAAAACTGTTTTTT	CASSLRQGREKLFF	TRBV5-1	TRBD1	once	TRBJ1-4
TGTGCCAGCAATTCCGAGAAGGCCGGCATCACAGATACGCAGTATTTT	CASNSEKAGITDTQYF	TRBV28	NA	NA	TRBJ2-3
TGTGCCAGCAGCTTAGGGTACGGGACAGCGACAGATACGCAGTATTTT	CASSLGYGTATDTQYF	TRBV7-2	TRBD1	NA	TRBJ2-3
TGTGCCAGCAGCTTAGGCACAGGGGGTACGTCTGCCGTCTTT	CASSLGTGGTSAVF	TRBV7-9	TRBD1	NA	TRBJ1-1
TGCGCCAGCAGCCAAGTAGTTCGGGGGCGCCCAAGTTGGTATTTT	CASSQVVRGRPSWYF	TRBV4-1	NA	NA	TRBJ2-3
TGCGCCAGCAGCTTGGAGGACAGAACCACAGATACGCAGTATTTT	CASSLEDRTTDTQYF	TRBV5-1	NA	NA	TRBJ2-3
TGTGCCAGCAGCACGGGACAGTCAGAGACCCAGTACTTC	CASSTGQSETQYF	TRBV7-6	TRBD1	NA	TRBJ2-5
TGCGCCAGCAGCTCCCGGACGGTGAACACTGAAGCTTTCTTT	CASSSRTVNTEAFF	TRBV5-1	NA	NA	TRBJ1-1
TGTGCCAGCTCGCTGGCCCAAGAGACCCAGTACTTC	CASSLAQETQYF	TRBV6-6	NA	NA	TRBJ2-5
TGTGCCAGCAGTGACCGGTTGGCGGAGACCCAGTACTTC	CASSDRLAETQYF	TRBV6-4	NA	NA	TRBJ2-5
TGTGCCAGCAGTTCTATACGGACCTCCTACAATGAGCAGTTCTTC	CASSSIRTSYNEQFF	TRBV28	NA	few	TRBJ2-1
TGTGCCATGGCCGGGACTAGCGGCTACAATGAGCAGTTCTTC	CAMAGTSGYNEQFF	TRBV10-3	TRBD2	NA	TRBJ2-1
TGTGCCAGCAGCTTGGCAGGACAGGGTGCAGATACGCAGTATTTT	CASSLAGQGADTQYF	TRBV5-8	TRBD1	few	TRBJ2-3
TGTGCCAGCAGTCCAAGGACAGGGATCACCAACTATGGCTACACCTTC	CASSPRTGITNYGYTF	TRBV6-7	TRBD1	few	TRBJ1-2
TGCGCCAGCAGCTATCGACTAGCGGGTGCAGATACGCAGTATTTT	CASSYRLAGADTQYF	TRBV4-3	TRBD2	NA	TRBJ2-3
TGTGCCAGCAGTTACAACGTGAACACTGAAGCTTTCTTT	CASSYNVNTEAFF	TRBV27	NA	NA	TRBJ1-1
TGTGCCAGCAGTGATACGGGGGCTGGGGCCAACGTCCTGACTTTC	CASSDTGAGANVLTF	TRBV6-4	NA	NA	TRBJ2-6
TGTGCCAGCAGTTTAGCGGGGACAGGGGCCTCACATTTGGAGACCCAGTACTTC	CASSLAGTGASHLETQYF	TRBV27	TRBD1	NA	TRBJ2-5
TGTGCCAGCAGCCTGGGACAGATATACGAGCAGTACTTC	CASSLGQIYEQYF	TRBV7-2	TRBD1	NA	TRBJ2-7
TGTGCCAGCAGCCTATCGGGACTAGCAATCTTGGACGAGCAGTACTTC	CASSLSGLAILDEQYF	TRBV7-2	TRBD2	once	TRBJ2-7